The next 25 T cell receptor beta chains were all read from a single sample in a study of T cell changes during pregnancy in multiple sclerosis. Method: immunoSEQ multiplex PCR; TCRdb's copy keeps in-frame clones and lacks some. The data hold about 79,000 clones, with around nine tenths observed a single time. Sequencing used CD4+ T cells from peripheral blood mononuclear cells, obtained in the second trimester of pregnancy. All receptors come from a female donor with multiple sclerosis, enrolled in a pregnancy study.

This chain connects TRBV18 to TRBJ1-1, with D possibly TRBD1 on 5 matching bases. This CDR3 comprises 13 residues. V was shortened by 6 bases and J by 0 bases, with 8 bases between the two germline ends. Germline V gene lookup returns CDR1 KGHSH and CDR2 LQKENI. The CDR3 nucleotides read TGTGCCAGCTCGGGGGGATTGAACACTGAAGCTTTCTTT. The encoded protein is CASSGGLNTEAFF.

The rearrangement joins TRBV7-8 to TRBJ1-6; TRBD1 is a possible D gene (5 bases). This CDR3 contains 16 residues. Germline assignment: CDR1 SGHVS and CDR2 FQNEAQ. The V end lost 3 bases, the J end lost 7 bases, and 16 bases lay between the germline ends. Here the CDR3 DNA reads TGTGCCAGCAGCTTGGGCAGCGGGGCCGCAAATTCACCCCTCCACTTT. Translated, it gives CASSLGSGAANSPLHF.

The gene calls are TRBV27 and TRBJ2-7; TRBD1 agrees at 11 bases. V lost 5 bases to trimming and J lost 5 bases; unmatched junction nucleotides: 8. CDR3 length equals 15 residues. CDR1 is MNHEY, CDR2 SMNVEV, per germline (reference sequence). CDR3 DNA: TGTGCCAGCAGTCCCATCGGACAGGGGGCCCACGAGCAGTACTTC. Residues: CASSPIGQGAHEQYF.

This chain links TRBV6-1 with TRBJ1-6, with unresolved D. This CDR3 has 17 residues. Looked up from germline, CDR1 is MNHNS and CDR2 is SASEGT. V shed 0 bases and J shed 4 bases, with 13 bases lying between them. In nucleotides, the CDR3 is TGTGCCAGCAGTGAAGCCCCAGGTGGCTATTATAATTCACCCCTCCACTTT. Amino acids: CASSEAPGGYYNSPLHF.

The chain combines TRBV19 with TRBJ1-5, with 10 bases lining up with TRBD1. The V segment lost 5 bases and the J segment 5 bases; nucleotides outside the gene matches: 6. This CDR3 is built from 15 residues. CDR1 is LNHDA, CDR2 SQIVND, per germline (reference sequence). The CDR3 spells CASSRDRGGHQPQHF. For the CDR3, the DNA is TGTGCCAGTAGTCGGGACAGGGGAGGCCATCAGCCCCAGCATTTT.

The V gene is TRBV30, the J gene TRBJ1-2; D might be TRBD1 (5 bases). Between the trimmed V and J ends, which lost 5 bases and 3 bases, there was a span of 10 bases. Germline CDR1 reads GTSNPN; CDR2 reads SVGIG (reference sequence). The CDR3 length is 12 residues. CDR3: CAWQDRDYGYTF. In DNA, the CDR3 is TGTGCCTGGCAAGACAGAGACTATGGCTACACCTTC.

This chain joins TRBV5-6 and TRBJ1-3; tentative D call: TRBD1 (6 bases). Germline V CDR1 and CDR2: SGHDT, YYEEEE. The CDR3 runs 13 residues. Trimming removed 6 bases from V and 5 bases from J, with 12 bases in between. CDR3 sequence reads: CASTYRDRNTIYF. CDR3 DNA: TGTGCCAGCACCTACAGGGACCGAAACACCATATATTTT.

This sequence joins TRBV10-3 and TRBJ2-1, with a weak D call TRBD1 (5 bases). Germline values: CDR1 ENHRY, CDR2 SYGVKD. V was clipped by 0 bases and J by 6 bases, with 15 bases between them. The CDR3 runs 16 residues. The CDR3 reads CAISESKQRTTNEQFF. CDR3 DNA sequence: TGTGCCATCAGTGAGTCGAAACAGAGGACAACCAATGAGCAGTTCTTC.

The chain is built from TRBV9 and TRBJ2-7; 12 positions match TRBD1. The CDR3 spans 15 residues. Germline V gene sequence: CDR1 SGDLS, CDR2 YYNGEE. V lost 2 bases and J lost 7; bases outside the gene matches: 7. The CDR3 DNA follows: TGTGCCAGCAGCGTCTCGGGACAGGGGGCGTTAGAGCAGTACTTC. Translating gives CASSVSGQGALEQYF.

The genes are TRBV25-1 and TRBJ1-6; D not certain. Trimming removed 1 base at V and 9 bases at J, with 19 bases between. Germline CDR1 and CDR2: MGHDK and SYGVNS. The CDR3 loop spans 17 amino acids. CDR3 sequence reads: CASSEWIAAGLPSPLHF. The CDR3 DNA is TGTGCCAGCAGTGAATGGATTGCGGCAGGACTCCCTTCACCCCTCCACTTT.

The chain couples TRBV18 to TRBJ2-5; D gene ambiguous. This CDR3 region has 13 residues. The germline V gene has CDR1 KGHSH and CDR2 LQKENI. V lost 2 bases and J lost 8, with 12 bases in between. The chain's CDR3 is CASSPDRSTTQYF. In nucleotides, the CDR3 is TGTGCCAGCTCACCAGACCGGAGCACTACCCAGTACTTC.

The chain employs TRBV28 and TRBJ1-5; TRBD1 matches 9 bases. With 7 bases clipped from V and 5 bases from J, the junction kept 12 bases outside the gene matches. Germline loops: CDR1 MDHEN, CDR2 SYDVKM. This CDR3 spans 16 amino acids. CDR3 residues: CASKGTGRNSDQPQHF. In DNA form, the CDR3 reads TGTGCCAGCAAGGGGACAGGGCGGAATTCTGATCAGCCCCAGCATTTT.

V and J are TRBV27 and TRBJ2-5, with 8 positions matching TRBD1. Germline CDR1 MNHEY, CDR2 SMNVEV (reference sequence). J lost 1 base, V lost 5 bases, and 12 bases had no gene match. This CDR3 has 17 residues. The CDR3 loop reads CASSPLDRAKAQETQYF. As DNA, the CDR3 is TGTGCCAGCAGTCCATTGGACAGGGCAAAGGCCCAAGAGACCCAGTACTTC.

V is TRBV25-1 and J is TRBJ1-3; D ambiguous. V was clipped by 0 bases and J by 16 bases, with 16 bases between them. Germline CDR1 reads MGHDK; CDR2 reads SYGVNS. The CDR3 loop spans 13 amino acids. The CDR3 is CASSEYYRATLYF. The CDR3 DNA is TGTGCCAGCAGTGAATATTATCGCGCTACTCTCTATTTT.

This clone has only one observation. V usage is TRBV9 and J usage is TRBJ2-7; the D gene is possibly TRBD2 (7 bases). This CDR3 is built from 16 residues. Germline V gene sequence: CDR1 SGDLS, CDR2 YYNGEE. V lost 3 bases and J lost 2, with 18 bases in between. CDR3 protein: CASSDLGGLPPYEQYF. Written as DNA, the CDR3 is TGTGCCAGCAGCGACCTCGGGGGGCTTCCCCCCTACGAGCAGTACTTC.

This rearrangement joins TRBV5-1 to TRBJ2-3; 7 bases align to TRBD2. V was clipped by 4 bases and J by 1 base; unmatched bases: 3. CDR3 length: 14 residues. The germline gives CDR1 SGHRS, CDR2 YFSETQ. Here the CDR3 reads CASSQGLGTDTQYF. The CDR3 nucleotides are TGCGCCAGCAGCCAAGGACTAGGCACAGATACGCAGTATTTT.

This sequence joins TRBV6-5 and TRBJ2-5, with 9 bases fitting TRBD1. The CDR3 loop spans 14 amino acids. CDR1 and CDR2 from the germline V gene are MNHEY and SVGAGI. With 7 bases clipped from V and 4 bases from J, the junction kept 7 bases outside the gene matches. CDR3 nucleotides: TGTGCCAGCACCTTATCGGGACAGGGAGAGACCCAGTACTTC. Translating it yields CASTLSGQGETQYF.

The CDR3 DNA follows: TGTGCCAGCAGCTTAGCGGGGCCGGTCAGCGTCCAAGAGACCCAGTACTTC. This codes for CASSLAGPVSVQETQYF. V is TRBV7-8 and J is TRBJ2-5; D possibly corresponds to TRBD1 (5 bases). V was clipped by 0 bases and J by 1 base, with 15 bases between them. The CDR3 runs 17 residues. CDR1 is SGHVS, CDR2 FQNEAQ, per germline. The full variable domain, with the rest looked up from reference TRBV7-8 and TRBJ2-5, is GAGVSQSPRYKVAKRGQDVALRCDPISGHVSLFWYQQALGQGPEFLTYFQNEAQLDKSGLPSDRFFAERPEGSVSTLKIQRTQQEDSAVYLCASSLAGPVSVQETQYFGPGTRLLVL.

The chain couples TRBV27 to TRBJ2-7; 7 nucleotides align to TRBD2. V shed 3 bases and J 1 base; nucleotides not matched to a gene: 12. The CDR3 totals 17 residues. Per germline, CDR1 MNHEY and CDR2 SMNVEV (reference sequence). In nucleotides, the CDR3 is TGTGCCAGCAGTTTCTTCTTCTCATGGACTAGATCCTACGAGCAGTACTTC. Protein: CASSFFFSWTRSYEQYF.

CDR3 loop: CASKTGGSYNEQFF. Written as DNA, the CDR3 is TGTGCCAGCAAGACAGGGGGGTCCTACAATGAGCAGTTCTTC. The genes are TRBV28 and TRBJ2-1, with TRBD1 matching over 9 bases. V trimming: 7 bases; J trimming: 1 base; junction bases outside the gene matches: 2. The CDR3 is 14 residues long. Germline values: CDR1 MDHEN, CDR2 SYDVKM.

The chain combines TRBV28 with TRBJ1-2; TRBD1 agrees at 10 bases. CDR1 is MDHEN, CDR2 SYDVKM, per germline. Losses at the gene ends were 0 bases for V and 8 bases for J; bases not matched to a gene: 3. The length of the CDR3 is 14 residues. The CDR3: CASSLWDRGGGYTF. CDR3 in DNA: TGTGCCAGCAGTTTATGGGACAGGGGGGGCGGCTACACCTTC.

The rearrangement joins TRBV28 to TRBJ1-2, with TRBD1 as a possible D gene (6 bases). The CDR3 loop spans 14 amino acids. From germline, CDR1 is MDHEN and CDR2 SYDVKM. The V end was cut by 7 bases, the J end by 4 bases, with 16 bases between. The CDR3 nucleotides read TGTGCCAGCATTCGGGCAGGGGTGTCCTATGGCTACACCTTC. Its protein product is CASIRAGVSYGYTF.

The V gene is TRBV19, the J gene TRBJ1-2; D is undetermined. Germline V CDR1 and CDR2: LNHDA, SQIVND (reference sequence). Deletions cut 1 base from V and 7 bases from J, with 4 bases between. This CDR3 has 11 amino acids. The CDR3 DNA sequence: TGTGCCAGTAGTATAGGGGCTGGCTACACCTTC. Protein product: CASSIGAGYTF.

The chain carries TRBV6-6 and TRBJ2-3, with unresolved D. The CDR3 spans 15 residues. Germline CDR1 and CDR2: MNHNY and SVGAGI (reference sequence). Trimming removed 5 bases at V and 2 bases at J, with 14 bases between. This CDR3 is CASSKSVGVTDTQYF. DNA of the CDR3: TGTGCCAGCAGTAAATCGGTGGGCGTCACAGATACGCAGTATTTT.

This chain joins TRBV7-2 and TRBJ1-5; 7 bases are shared with TRBD1. J lost 4 bases, V lost 6 bases, and 9 bases had no gene match. CDR3 length: 15 residues. Germline loops: CDR1 SGHTA, CDR2 FQGNSA. CDR3 DNA: TGTGCCAGCAGTCGTCAGACAGGGAAAAATCAGCCCCAGCATTTT. Translated: CASSRQTGKNQPQHF.